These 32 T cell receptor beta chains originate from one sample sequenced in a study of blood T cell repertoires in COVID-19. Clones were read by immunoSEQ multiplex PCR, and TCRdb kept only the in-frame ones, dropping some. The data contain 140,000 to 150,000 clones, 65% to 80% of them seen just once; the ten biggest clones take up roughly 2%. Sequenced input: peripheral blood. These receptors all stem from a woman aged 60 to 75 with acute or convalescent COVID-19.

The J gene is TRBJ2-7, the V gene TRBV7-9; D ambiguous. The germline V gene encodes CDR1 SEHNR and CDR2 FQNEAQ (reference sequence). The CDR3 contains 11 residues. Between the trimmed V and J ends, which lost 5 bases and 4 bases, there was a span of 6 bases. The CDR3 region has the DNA TGTGCCAGCAGCGCCGAGTACGAGCAGTACTTC. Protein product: CASSAEYEQYF.

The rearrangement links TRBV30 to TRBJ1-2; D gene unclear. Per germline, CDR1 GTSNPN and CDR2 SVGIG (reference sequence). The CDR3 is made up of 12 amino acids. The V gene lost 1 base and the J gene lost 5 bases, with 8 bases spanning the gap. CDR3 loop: CAWSDEWYGYTF. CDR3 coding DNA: TGTGCCTGGAGTGACGAGTGGTATGGCTACACCTTC.

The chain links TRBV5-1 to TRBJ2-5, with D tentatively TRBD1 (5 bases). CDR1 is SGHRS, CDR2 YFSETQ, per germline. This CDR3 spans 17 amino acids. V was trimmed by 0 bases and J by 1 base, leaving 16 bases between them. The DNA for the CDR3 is TGCGCCAGCAGCTTGGAAGGCAGGGCAAGACCCCAAGAGACCCAGTACTTC. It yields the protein CASSLEGRARPQETQYF. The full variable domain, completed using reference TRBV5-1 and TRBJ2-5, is KAGVTQTPRYLIKTRGQQVTLSCSPISGHRSVSWYQQTPGQGLQFLFEYFSETQRNKGNFPGRFSGRQFSNSRSEMNVSTLELGDSALYLCASSLEGRARPQETQYFGPGTRLLVL.

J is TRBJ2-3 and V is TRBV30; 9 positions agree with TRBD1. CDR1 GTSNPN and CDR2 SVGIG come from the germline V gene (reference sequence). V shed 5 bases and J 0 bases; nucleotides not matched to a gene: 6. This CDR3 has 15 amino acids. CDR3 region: CAWGGQGVSTDTQYF. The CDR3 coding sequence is TGTGCCTGGGGGGGACAGGGAGTTAGCACAGATACGCAGTATTTT. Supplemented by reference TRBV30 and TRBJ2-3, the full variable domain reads SQTIHQWPATLVQPVGSPLSLECTVEGTSNPNLYWYRQAAGRGLQLLFYSVGIGQISSEVPQNLSASRPQDRQFILSSKKLLLSDSGFYLCAWGGQGVSTDTQYFGPGTRLTVL.

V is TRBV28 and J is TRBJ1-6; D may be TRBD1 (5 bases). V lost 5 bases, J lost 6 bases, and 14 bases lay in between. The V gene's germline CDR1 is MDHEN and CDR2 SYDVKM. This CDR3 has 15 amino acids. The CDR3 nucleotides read TGTGCCAGCAGTCCATACACAGGCCCTAATTCACCCCTCCACTTT. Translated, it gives CASSPYTGPNSPLHF.

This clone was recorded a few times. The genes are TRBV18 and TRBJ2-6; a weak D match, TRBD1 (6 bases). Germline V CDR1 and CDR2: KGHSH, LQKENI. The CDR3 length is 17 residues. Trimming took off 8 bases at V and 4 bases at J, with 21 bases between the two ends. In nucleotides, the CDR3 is TGTGCCAGCACCGCCGACCCACAGGGCGCCGGGGCCAACGTCCTGACTTTC. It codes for CASTADPQGAGANVLTF.

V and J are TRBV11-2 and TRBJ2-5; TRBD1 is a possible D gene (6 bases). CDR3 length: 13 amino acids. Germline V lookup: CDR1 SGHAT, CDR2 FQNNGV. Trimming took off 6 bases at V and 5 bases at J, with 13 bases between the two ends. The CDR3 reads CASRTTGLETQYF. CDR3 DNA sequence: TGTGCCAGCAGAACCACAGGGCTCGAGACCCAGTACTTC.

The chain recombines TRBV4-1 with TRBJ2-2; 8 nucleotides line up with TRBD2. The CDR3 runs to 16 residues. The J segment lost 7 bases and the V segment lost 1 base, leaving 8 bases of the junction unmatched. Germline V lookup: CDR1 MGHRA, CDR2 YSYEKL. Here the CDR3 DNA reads TGCGCCAGCAGCCAAGTCGGGAGGGCCCGGGGCGGGGAGCTGTTTTTT. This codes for CASSQVGRARGGELFF.

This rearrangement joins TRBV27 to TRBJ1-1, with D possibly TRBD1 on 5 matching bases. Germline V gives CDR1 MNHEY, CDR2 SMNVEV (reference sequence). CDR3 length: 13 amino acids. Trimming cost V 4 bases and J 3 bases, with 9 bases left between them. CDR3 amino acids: CASSWGRDTEAFF. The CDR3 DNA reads TGTGCCAGCAGTTGGGGCAGGGACACTGAAGCTTTCTTT.

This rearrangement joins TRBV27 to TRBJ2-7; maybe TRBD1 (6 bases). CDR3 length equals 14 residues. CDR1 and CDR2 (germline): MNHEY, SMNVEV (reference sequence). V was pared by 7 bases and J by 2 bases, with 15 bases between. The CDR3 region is CASNMKGQAYEQYF. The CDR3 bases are TGTGCCAGCAATATGAAGGGACAAGCCTACGAGCAGTACTTC.

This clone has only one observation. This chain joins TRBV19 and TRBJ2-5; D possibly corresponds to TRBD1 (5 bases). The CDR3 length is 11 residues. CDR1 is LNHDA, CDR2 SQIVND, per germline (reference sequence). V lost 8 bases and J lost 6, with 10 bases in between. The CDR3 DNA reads TGTGCCAGTGGCCAGGGCAAGACCCAGTACTTC. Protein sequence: CASGQGKTQYF.

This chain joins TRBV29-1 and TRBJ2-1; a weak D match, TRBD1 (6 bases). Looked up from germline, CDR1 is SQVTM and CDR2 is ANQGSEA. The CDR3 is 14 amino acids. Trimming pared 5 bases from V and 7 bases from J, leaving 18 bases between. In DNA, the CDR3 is TGCAGCGTTCTAAGCTCAGGGGCTAGGAATGAGCAGTTCTTC. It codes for CSVLSSGARNEQFF.

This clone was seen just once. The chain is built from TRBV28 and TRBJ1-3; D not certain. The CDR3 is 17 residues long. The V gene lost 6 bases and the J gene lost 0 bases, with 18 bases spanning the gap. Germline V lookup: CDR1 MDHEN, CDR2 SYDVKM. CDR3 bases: TGTGCCAGCAGCTCCCCGGGAGAGGGCTTCTCTGGAAACACCATATATTTT. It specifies CASSSPGEGFSGNTIYF.

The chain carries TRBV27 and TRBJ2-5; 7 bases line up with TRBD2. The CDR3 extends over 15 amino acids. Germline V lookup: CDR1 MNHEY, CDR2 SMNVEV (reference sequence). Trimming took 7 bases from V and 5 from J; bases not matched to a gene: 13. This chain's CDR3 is CASTPRGRDGETQYF. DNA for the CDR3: TGTGCCAGCACTCCGCGGGGGAGGGATGGGGAGACCCAGTACTTC.

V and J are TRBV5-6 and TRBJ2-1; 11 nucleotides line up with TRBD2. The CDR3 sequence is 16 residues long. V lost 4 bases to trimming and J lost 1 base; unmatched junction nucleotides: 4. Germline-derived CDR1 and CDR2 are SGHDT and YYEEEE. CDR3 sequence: CASSRLAGGSYNEQFF. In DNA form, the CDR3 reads TGTGCCAGCAGCCGTTTAGCGGGAGGGTCCTACAATGAGCAGTTCTTC.

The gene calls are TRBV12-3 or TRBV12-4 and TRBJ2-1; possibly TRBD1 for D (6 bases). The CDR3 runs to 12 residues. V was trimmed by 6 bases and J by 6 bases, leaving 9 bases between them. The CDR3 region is CASSRGGNEQFF. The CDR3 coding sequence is TGTGCCAGCAGCAGGGGCGGCAATGAGCAGTTCTTC.

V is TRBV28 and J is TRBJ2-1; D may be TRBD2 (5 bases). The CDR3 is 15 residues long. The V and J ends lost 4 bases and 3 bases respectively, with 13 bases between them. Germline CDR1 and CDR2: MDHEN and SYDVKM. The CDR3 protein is CASSSQLVHYNEQFF. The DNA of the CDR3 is TGTGCCAGCAGTTCCCAACTAGTTCACTACAATGAGCAGTTCTTC.

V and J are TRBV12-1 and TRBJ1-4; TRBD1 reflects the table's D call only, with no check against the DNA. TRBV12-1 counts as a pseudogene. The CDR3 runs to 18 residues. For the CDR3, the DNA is TGTGCCAGCAGCTTTTTAGTATCCAACGGACAGCAAAATGAAAAACTGTTTTTT. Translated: CASSFLVSNGQQNEKLFF.

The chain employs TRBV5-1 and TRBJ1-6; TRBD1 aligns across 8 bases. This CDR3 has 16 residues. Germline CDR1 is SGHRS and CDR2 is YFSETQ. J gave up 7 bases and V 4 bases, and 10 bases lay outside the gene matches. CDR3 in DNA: TGCGCCAGCAGCCCGGGACAGGCCTCAGGGAATTCACCCCTCCACTTT. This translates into CASSPGQASGNSPLHF.

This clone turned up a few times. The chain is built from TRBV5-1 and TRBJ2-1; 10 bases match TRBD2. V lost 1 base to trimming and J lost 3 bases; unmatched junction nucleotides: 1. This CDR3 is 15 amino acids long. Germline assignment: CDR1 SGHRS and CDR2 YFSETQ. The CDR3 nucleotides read TGCGCCAGCAGCTTGACTAGCGGGATCTACAATGAGCAGTTCTTC. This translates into CASSLTSGIYNEQFF.

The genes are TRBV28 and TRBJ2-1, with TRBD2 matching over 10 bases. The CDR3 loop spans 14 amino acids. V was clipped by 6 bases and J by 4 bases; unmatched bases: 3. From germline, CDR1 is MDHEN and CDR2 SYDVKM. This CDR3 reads CASSTSGKYNEQFF. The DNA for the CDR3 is TGTGCCAGCAGCACTAGCGGGAAGTACAATGAGCAGTTCTTC.

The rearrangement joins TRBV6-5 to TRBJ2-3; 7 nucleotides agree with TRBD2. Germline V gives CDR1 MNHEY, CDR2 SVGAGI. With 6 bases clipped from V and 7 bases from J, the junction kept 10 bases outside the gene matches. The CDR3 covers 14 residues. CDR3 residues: CASSRAGLMNTQYF. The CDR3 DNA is TGTGCCAGCAGCCGAGCGGGACTCATGAATACGCAGTATTTT.

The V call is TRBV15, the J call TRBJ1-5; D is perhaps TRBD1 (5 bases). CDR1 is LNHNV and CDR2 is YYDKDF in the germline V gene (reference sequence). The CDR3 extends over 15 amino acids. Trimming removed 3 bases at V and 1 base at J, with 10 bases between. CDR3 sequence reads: CATSRAQGSNQPQHF. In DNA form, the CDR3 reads TGTGCCACCAGCAGGGCGCAGGGAAGCAATCAGCCCCAGCATTTT.

Here the CDR3 DNA reads TGTGCCAGCAGTTTATCATACAGGGGGGCCTATGGCTACACCTTC. It is translated as CASSLSYRGAYGYTF. The chain joins TRBV27 to TRBJ1-2; 8 bases agree with TRBD1. Germline V lookup: CDR1 MNHEY, CDR2 SMNVEV (reference sequence). The CDR3 consists of 15 residues. V dropped 0 bases and J dropped 4; count of bases not matched to a gene: 4.

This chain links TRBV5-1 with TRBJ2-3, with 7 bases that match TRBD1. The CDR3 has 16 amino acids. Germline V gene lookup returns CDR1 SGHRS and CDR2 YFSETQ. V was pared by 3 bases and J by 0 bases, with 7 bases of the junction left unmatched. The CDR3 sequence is CASSSQTGRSTDTQYF. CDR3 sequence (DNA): TGCGCCAGCAGCTCACAGACAGGGCGAAGCACAGATACGCAGTATTTT.

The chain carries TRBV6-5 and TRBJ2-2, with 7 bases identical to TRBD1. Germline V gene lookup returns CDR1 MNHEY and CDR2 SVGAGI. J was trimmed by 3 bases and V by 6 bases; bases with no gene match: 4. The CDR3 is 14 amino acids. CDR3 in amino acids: CASRTGTDTGELFF. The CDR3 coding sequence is TGTGCCAGCAGAACCGGGACAGACACCGGGGAGCTGTTTTTT.

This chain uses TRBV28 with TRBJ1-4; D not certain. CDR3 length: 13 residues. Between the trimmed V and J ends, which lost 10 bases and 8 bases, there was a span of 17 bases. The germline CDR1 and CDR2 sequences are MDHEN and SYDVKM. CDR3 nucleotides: TGTGCCACCAGCCCGGGAGGTAGCGAAAAACTGTTTTTT. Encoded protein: CATSPGGSEKLFF.

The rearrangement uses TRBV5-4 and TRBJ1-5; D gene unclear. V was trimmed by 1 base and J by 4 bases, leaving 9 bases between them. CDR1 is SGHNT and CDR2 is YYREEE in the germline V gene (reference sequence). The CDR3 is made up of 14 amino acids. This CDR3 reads CASSLMGGNQPQHF. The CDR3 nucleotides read TGTGCCAGCAGCTTGATGGGAGGTAATCAGCCCCAGCATTTT.

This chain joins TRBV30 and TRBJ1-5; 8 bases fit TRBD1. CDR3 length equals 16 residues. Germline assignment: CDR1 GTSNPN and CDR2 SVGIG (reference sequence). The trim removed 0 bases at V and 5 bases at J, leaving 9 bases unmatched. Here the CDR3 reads CAWSVETGGLDQPQHF. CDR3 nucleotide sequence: TGTGCCTGGAGTGTAGAAACAGGGGGATTAGATCAGCCCCAGCATTTT.

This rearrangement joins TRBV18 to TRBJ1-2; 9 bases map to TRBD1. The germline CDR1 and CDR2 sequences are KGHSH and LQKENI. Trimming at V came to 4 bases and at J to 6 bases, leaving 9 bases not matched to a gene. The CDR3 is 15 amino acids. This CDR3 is CASSQLQGAQDGYTF. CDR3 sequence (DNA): TGTGCCAGCTCACAGCTACAGGGGGCCCAGGATGGCTACACCTTC.

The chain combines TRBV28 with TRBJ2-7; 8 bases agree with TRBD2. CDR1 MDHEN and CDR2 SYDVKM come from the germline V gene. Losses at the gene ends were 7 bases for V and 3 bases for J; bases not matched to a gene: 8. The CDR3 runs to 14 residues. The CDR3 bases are TGTGCCAGCAAGGGAACTAGCGGATACTACGAGCAGTACTTC. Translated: CASKGTSGYYEQYF.

CDR3 nucleotides: TGTGCCAGCAGCTCTGAGGAGGGGATTGACATTCAGTACTTC. As protein: CASSSEEGIDIQYF. The chain uses TRBV5-4 and TRBJ2-4; D is possibly TRBD2 (6 bases). The CDR3 length is 14 residues. Germline loops: CDR1 SGHNT, CDR2 YYREEE (reference sequence). The V end lost 3 bases, the J end lost 8 bases, and 15 bases lay between the germline ends.